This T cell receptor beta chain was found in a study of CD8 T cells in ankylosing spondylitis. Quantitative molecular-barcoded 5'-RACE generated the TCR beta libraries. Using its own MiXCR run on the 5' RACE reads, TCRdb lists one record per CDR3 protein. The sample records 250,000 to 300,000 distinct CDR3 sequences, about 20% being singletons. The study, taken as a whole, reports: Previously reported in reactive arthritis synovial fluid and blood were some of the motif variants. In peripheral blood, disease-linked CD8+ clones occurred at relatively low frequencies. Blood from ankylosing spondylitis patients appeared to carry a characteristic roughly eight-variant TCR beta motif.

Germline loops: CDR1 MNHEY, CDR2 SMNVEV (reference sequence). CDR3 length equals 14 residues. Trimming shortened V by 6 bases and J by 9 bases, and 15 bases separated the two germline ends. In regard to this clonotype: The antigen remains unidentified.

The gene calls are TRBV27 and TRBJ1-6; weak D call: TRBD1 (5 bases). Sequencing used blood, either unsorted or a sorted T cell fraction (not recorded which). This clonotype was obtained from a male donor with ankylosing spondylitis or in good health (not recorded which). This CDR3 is CASSPRRGVSPLHF. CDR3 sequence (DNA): TGTGCCAGCAGCCCGCGGCGGGGGGTTTCACCCCTCCACTTT.